The clone carrying this T cell receptor (beta chain) was observed a handful of times. The antigen remains unidentified. CDR1 and CDR2 (germline): LNHDA, SQIVND (reference sequence). CDR3 length: 14 amino acids. The ends lost 9 bases at V and 8 bases at J; junction bases unmatched: 13. This entry belongs to a study of T cells after yellow fever vaccination. Study findings and constraints: Researchers cautioned that FACS-sorted repertoires could harbor abundant clonotypes contaminating from the bulk population. A weaker but faster secondary response was observed, peaking on day 5 versus 15.

TCRdb fed the 5' RACE reads into MiXCR, producing one record per CDR3 protein. The table includes about 120,000 distinct CDR3 sequences, 5.5% to 8% detected once. The source was CD4+ T cells sorted from PBMCs, collected around 45 days after the first yellow fever vaccination. The TCR sequence derives from a man in his late teens or twenties who received the YFV17D yellow fever vaccine. This chain links TRBV19 with TRBJ1-2; 9 nucleotides match TRBD1. The CDR3 DNA reads TGTGCCAGCCAGAGACAGGGGGGCCTGAGAGGCTACACCTTC. Its protein is CASQRQGGLRGYTF.